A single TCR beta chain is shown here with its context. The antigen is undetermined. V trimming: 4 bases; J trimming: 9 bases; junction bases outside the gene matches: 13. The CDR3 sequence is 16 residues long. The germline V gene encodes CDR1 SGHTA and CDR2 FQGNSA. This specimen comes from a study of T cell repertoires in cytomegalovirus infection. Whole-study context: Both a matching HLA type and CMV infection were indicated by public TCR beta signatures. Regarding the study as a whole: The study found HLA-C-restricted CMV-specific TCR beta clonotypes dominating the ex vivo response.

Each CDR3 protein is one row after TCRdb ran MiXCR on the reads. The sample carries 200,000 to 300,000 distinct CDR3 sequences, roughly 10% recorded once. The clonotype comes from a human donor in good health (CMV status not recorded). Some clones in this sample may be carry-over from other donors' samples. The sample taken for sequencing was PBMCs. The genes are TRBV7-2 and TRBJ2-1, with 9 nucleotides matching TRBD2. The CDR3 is CASSSRWAGGVGEQFF. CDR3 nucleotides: TGTGCCAGCAGCTCCCGTTGGGCGGGAGGGGTTGGTGAGCAGTTCTTC.